This passage covers 10 T cell receptor beta chains from one sample sequenced in a study of shared clonotypes between healthy human individuals. Profiling relied on immunoSEQ multiplex PCR, and the TCRdb table lists in-frame clones only, not all of them. The sample records some 630,000 clones, about two thirds being singletons. Sequenced sample: memory CD4+ T cells sorted from blood. Specified subset: CD45RA-negative fraction. These receptors came from a young woman in good health.

The chain combines TRBV5-1 with TRBJ2-3; 8 nucleotides match TRBD1. The germline CDR1 and CDR2 sequences are SGHRS and YFSETQ. J was trimmed by 0 bases and V by 4 bases; bases with no gene match: 19. The CDR3 spans 20 residues. The CDR3 coding sequence is TGCGCCAGCAGCGTGGTGGGGACAGGCCTATTCCAGGGTAGCACAGATACGCAGTATTTT. Its translation: CASSVVGTGLFQGSTDTQYF.

This chain joins TRBV28 and TRBJ2-3; D may be TRBD2 (5 bases). V was shortened by 8 bases and J by 0 bases, with 12 bases between the two germline ends. Germline-derived CDR1 and CDR2 are MDHEN and SYDVKM. CDR3 length: 14 residues. The CDR3 nucleotides read TGTGCCAGCCTGGACTCCACTAGCACAGATACGCAGTATTTT. Protein product: CASLDSTSTDTQYF.

The J gene is TRBJ2-7, the V gene TRBV2; the match to TRBD2 covers 10 bases. Germline V gene lookup returns CDR1 SNHLY and CDR2 FYNNEI. V was pared by 3 bases and J by 1 base, with 3 bases of the junction left unmatched. This CDR3 comprises 15 residues. CDR3 protein: CASSESSGRSYEQYF. DNA of the CDR3: TGTGCCAGCAGTGAGAGTAGCGGGAGGTCCTACGAGCAGTACTTC.

The rearrangement uses TRBV28 and TRBJ2-7; D ambiguous. The CDR3 consists of 14 residues. V lost 3 bases, J lost 6 bases, and 15 bases lay in between. Germline loops: CDR1 MDHEN, CDR2 SYDVKM. The CDR3 protein is CASSFFLRGREQYF. The CDR3, as DNA: TGTGCCAGCAGTTTCTTCCTAAGAGGCCGCGAGCAGTACTTC.

To note about this clone: The sample holds other DNA sequences that translate to the same CDR3. J is TRBJ2-3 and V is TRBV7-2; no definite D call. This CDR3 region has 11 residues. Per germline, CDR1 SGHTA and CDR2 FQGNSA. Trimming took 4 bases from V and 6 from J, leaving 5 bases between them. The CDR3 DNA reads TGTGCCAGCAGCTCGACGGATACGCAGTATTTT. It codes for CASSSTDTQYF. Together with reference TRBV7-2 and TRBJ2-3, the CDR3 gives the full variable domain: GAGVSQSPSNKVTEKGKDVELRCDPISGHTALYWYRQSLGQGLEFLIYFQGNSAPDKSGLPSDRFSAERTGGSVSTLTIQRTQQEDSAVYLCASSSTDTQYFGPGTRLTVL.

This clone was observed at least ten times. This chain uses TRBV7-2 with TRBJ1-3, with TRBD1 as a possible D gene (5 bases). CDR1 and CDR2 from the germline V gene are SGHTA and FQGNSA. There are 14 residues in the CDR3. V was clipped by 3 bases and J by 4 bases, with 10 bases between them. CDR3 region: CASSLSGLGNTIYF. The CDR3 coding sequence is TGTGCCAGCAGCTTGTCAGGGTTGGGAAACACCATATATTTT.

This clone has only one observation. This chain joins TRBV7-9 and TRBJ2-6, with D perhaps matching TRBD2 (5 bases). This CDR3 spans 16 amino acids. CDR1 is SEHNR, CDR2 FQNEAQ, per germline (reference sequence). Trimming pared 5 bases from V and 4 bases from J, leaving 15 bases between. CDR3 nucleotides: TGTGCCAGCAGCCCAGTTTCGGGAACCGGGGCCAACGTCCTGACTTTC. Its protein product is CASSPVSGTGANVLTF.

This clone was recorded only once. This chain connects TRBV2 to TRBJ2-3; 12 positions match TRBD2. The CDR3 spans 14 residues. Germline trimming cut 11 bases from V and 7 bases from J; bases unmatched to any gene: 10. CDR1 and CDR2 (germline): SNHLY, FYNNEI. CDR3: CALETSGSKYTQYF. Written as DNA, the CDR3 is TGTGCCCTAGAGACTAGCGGGAGTAAATATACGCAGTATTTT.

The CDR3 bases are TGTGCCAGCAGCTTTAGCGGGAATGAAGGGGCCAGCTCCTACAATGAGCAGTTCTTC. Translation: CASSFSGNEGASSYNEQFF. This sequence joins TRBV5-6 and TRBJ2-1; 8 nucleotides match TRBD2. This CDR3 spans 19 amino acids. The junction had 13 bases not matched to a gene; V was cut back by 2 bases and J by 0 bases. Germline V gives CDR1 SGHDT, CDR2 YYEEEE.

The chain carries TRBV6-1 and TRBJ2-5, with TRBD2 as a possible D gene (6 bases). The germline V and J ends were trimmed by 1 base and 9 bases, with 21 bases remaining between them. This CDR3 has 16 amino acids. Germline assignment: CDR1 MNHNS and CDR2 SASEGT. The CDR3: CASSEDSSSGPWAQYF. CDR3 coding DNA: TGTGCCAGCAGTGAAGATAGTAGTAGCGGTCCTTGGGCCCAGTACTTC.